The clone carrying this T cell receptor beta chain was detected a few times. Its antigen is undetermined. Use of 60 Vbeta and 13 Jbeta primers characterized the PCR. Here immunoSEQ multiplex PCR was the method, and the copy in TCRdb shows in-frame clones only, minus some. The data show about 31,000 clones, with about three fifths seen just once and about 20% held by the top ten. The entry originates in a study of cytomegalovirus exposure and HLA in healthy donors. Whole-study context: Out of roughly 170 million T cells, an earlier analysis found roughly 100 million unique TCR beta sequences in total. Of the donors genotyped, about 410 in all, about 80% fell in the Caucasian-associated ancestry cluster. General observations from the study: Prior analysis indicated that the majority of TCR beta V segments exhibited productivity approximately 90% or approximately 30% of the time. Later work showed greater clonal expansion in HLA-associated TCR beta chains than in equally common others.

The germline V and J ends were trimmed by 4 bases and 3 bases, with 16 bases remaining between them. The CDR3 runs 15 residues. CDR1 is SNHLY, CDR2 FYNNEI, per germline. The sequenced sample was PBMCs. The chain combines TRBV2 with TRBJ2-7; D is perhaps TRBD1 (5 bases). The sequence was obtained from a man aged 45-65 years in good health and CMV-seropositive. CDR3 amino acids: CASSVPTGQHYEQYF. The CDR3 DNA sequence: TGTGCCAGCAGTGTGCCAACAGGACAACACTACGAGCAGTACTTC.